The entry that follows covers one T cell receptor beta chain sequence. Antigen unknown. The CDR3 has 15 residues. These data come from a study of blood T cells in healthy people across ages. General study findings and limits: Bulk PBMC profiling left naive and antigen-experienced comparisons inconclusive.

Samples each yielded at least 5.5 micrograms of total RNA. Through a sample-barcoded 5' primer and a J-beta primer mix, a second PCR was run for 7 to 11 cycles. TCRdb redid the calling of the 5' RACE reads with MiXCR, one entry per CDR3 protein. This table has more than 800,000 distinct CDR3 sequences, around 45% appearing once. The sequencing input was blood. The clonotype was recovered from a woman aged 55-69 years in good health. The V call is TRBV12-3 or TRBV12-4, the J call TRBJ2-4, with 10 bases aligning to TRBD1. The J call may be mistaken, given a closer DNA end match to TRBJ2-5. In DNA form, the CDR3 reads TGTGCCAGCAGTTGGGACAGGGGCGTTGGGGAGACCCAGTACTTC. Translated, it gives CASSWDRGVGETQYF.